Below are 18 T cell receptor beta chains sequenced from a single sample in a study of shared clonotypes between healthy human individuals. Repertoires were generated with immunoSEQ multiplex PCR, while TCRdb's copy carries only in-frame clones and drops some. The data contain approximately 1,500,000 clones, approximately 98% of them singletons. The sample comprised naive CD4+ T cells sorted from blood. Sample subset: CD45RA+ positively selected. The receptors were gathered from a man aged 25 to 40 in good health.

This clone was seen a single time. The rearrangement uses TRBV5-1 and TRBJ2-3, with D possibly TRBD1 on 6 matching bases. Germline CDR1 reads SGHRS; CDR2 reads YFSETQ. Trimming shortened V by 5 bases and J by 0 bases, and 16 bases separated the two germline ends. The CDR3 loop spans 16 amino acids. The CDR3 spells CASSRQDRSSTDTQYF. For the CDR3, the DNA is TGCGCCAGCAGTCGACAGGACCGAAGTAGCACAGATACGCAGTATTTT.

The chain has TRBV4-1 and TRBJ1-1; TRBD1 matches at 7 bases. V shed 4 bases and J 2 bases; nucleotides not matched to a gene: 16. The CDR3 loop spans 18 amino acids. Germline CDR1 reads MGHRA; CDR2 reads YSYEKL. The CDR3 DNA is TGCGCCAGCAGCCCGCGCCCCGACAGGGCTCCTCAAAACACTGAAGCTTTCTTT. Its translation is CASSPRPDRAPQNTEAFF.

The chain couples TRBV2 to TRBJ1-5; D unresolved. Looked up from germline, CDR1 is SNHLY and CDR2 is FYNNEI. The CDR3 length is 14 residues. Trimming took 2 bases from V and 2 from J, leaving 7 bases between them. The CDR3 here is CASSELQGNQPQHF. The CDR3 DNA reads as TGTGCCAGCAGTGAATTACAAGGCAATCAGCCCCAGCATTTT.

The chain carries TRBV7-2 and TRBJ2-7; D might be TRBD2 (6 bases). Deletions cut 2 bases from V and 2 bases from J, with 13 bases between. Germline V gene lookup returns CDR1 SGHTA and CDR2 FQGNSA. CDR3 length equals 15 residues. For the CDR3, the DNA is TGTGCCAGCAGCTTAATGGGGAGGAGAGCCTACGAGCAGTACTTC. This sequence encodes CASSLMGRRAYEQYF.

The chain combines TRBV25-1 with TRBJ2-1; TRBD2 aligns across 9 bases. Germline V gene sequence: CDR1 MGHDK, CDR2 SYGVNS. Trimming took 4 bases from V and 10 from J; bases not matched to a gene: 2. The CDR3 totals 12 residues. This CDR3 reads CASSGGTSEQFF. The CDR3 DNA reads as TGTGCCAGCAGTGGAGGGACTAGCGAGCAGTTCTTC.

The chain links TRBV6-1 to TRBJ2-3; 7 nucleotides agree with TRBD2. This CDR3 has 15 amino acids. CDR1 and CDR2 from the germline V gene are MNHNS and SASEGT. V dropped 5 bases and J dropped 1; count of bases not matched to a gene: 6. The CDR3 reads CASSPSGIGTDTQYF. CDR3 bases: TGTGCCAGCAGTCCAAGCGGGATTGGCACAGATACGCAGTATTTT.

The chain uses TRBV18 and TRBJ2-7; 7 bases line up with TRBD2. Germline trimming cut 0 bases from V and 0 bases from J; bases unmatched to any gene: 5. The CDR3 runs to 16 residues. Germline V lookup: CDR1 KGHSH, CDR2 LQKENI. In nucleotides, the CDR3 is TGTGCCAGCTCACCACCGGGACTAACTCGCTCCTACGAGCAGTACTTC. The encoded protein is CASSPPGLTRSYEQYF. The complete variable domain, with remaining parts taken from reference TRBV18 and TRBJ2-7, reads NAGVMQNPRHLVRRRGQEARLRCSPMKGHSHVYWYRQLPEEGLKFMVYLQKENIIDESGMPKERFSAEFPKEGPSILRIQQVVRGDSAAYFCASSPPGLTRSYEQYFGPGTRLTVT.

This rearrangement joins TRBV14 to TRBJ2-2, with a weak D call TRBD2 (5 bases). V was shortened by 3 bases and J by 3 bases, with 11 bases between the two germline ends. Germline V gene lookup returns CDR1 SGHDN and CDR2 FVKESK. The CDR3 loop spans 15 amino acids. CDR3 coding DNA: TGTGCCAGCAGCCAGAATCTCGGGGACACCGGGGAGCTGTTTTTT. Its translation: CASSQNLGDTGELFF.

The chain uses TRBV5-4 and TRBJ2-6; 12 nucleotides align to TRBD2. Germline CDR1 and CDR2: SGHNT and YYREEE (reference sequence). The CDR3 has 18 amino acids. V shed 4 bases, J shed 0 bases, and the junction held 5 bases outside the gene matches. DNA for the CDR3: TGTGCCAGCAGCCCCGGACTAGCGGGGAACTCTGGGGCCAACGTCCTGACTTTC. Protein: CASSPGLAGNSGANVLTF.

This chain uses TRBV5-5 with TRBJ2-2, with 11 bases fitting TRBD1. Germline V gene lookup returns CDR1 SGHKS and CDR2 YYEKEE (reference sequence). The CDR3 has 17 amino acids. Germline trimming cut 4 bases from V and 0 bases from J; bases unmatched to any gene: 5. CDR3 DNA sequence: TGTGCCAGCAGCCTCAGGACAGGGGGCGCGAACACCGGGGAGCTGTTTTTT. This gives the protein CASSLRTGGANTGELFF. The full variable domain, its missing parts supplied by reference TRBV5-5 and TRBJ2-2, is DAGVTQSPTHLIKTRGQQVTLRCSPISGHKSVSWYQQVLGQGPQFIFQYYEKEERGRGNFPDRFSARQFPNYSSELNVNALLLGDSALYLCASSLRTGGANTGELFFGEGSRLTVL.

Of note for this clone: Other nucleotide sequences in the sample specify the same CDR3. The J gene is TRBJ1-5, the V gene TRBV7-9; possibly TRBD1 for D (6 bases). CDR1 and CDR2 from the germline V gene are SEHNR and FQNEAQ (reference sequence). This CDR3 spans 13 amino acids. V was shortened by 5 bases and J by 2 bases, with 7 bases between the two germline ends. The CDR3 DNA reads TGTGCCAGCAGCCCAGGGGGCAATCAGCCCCAGCATTTT. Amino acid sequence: CASSPGGNQPQHF.

The CDR3 protein is CASSGQVLNEQFF. CDR3 in DNA: TGTGCCAGTAGTGGCCAGGTCTTGAATGAGCAGTTCTTC. J is TRBJ2-1 and V is TRBV19; D uncertain. The CDR3 is made up of 13 amino acids. From germline, CDR1 is LNHDA and CDR2 SQIVND (reference sequence). V was trimmed by 5 bases and J by 7 bases, leaving 12 bases between them.

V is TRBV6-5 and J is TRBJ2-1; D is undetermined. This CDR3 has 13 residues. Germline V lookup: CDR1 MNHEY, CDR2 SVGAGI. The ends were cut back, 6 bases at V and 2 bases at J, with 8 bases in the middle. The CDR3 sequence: CASRNSPYNEQFF. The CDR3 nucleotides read TGTGCCAGCAGAAACAGCCCCTACAATGAGCAGTTCTTC.

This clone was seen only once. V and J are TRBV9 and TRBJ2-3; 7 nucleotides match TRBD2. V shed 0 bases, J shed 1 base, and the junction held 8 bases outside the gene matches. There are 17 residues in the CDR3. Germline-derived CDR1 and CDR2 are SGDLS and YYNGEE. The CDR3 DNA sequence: TGTGCCAGCAGCGTAGCTTGGGGACTACAGGGCACAGATACGCAGTATTTT. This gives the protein CASSVAWGLQGTDTQYF.

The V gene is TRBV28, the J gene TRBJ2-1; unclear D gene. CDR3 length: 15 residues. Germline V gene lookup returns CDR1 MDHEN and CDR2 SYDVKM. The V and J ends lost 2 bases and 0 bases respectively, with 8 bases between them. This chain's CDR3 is CASSLVGPSYNEQFF. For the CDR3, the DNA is TGTGCCAGCAGTTTAGTTGGTCCCTCCTACAATGAGCAGTTCTTC.

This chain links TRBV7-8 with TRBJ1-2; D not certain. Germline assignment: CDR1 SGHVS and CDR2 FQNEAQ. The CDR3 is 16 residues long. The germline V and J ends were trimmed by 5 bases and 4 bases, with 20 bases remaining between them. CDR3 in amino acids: CASSPGRFPQSYGYTF. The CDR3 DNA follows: TGTGCCAGCAGCCCCGGCCGGTTCCCCCAGAGCTATGGCTACACCTTC.

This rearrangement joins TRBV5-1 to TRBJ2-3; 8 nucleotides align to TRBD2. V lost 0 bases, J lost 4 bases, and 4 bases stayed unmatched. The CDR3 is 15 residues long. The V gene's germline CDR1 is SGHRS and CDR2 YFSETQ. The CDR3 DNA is TGCGCCAGCAGCTTGGTCACTAGCGGTCCAGATACGCAGTATTTT. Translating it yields CASSLVTSGPDTQYF.

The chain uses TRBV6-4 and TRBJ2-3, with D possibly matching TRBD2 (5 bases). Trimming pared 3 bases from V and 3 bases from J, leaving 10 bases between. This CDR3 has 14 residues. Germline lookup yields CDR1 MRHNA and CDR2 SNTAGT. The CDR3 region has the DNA TGTGCCAGCAGTGAGGAGGCGGGTACAGATACGCAGTATTTT. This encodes CASSEEAGTDTQYF.